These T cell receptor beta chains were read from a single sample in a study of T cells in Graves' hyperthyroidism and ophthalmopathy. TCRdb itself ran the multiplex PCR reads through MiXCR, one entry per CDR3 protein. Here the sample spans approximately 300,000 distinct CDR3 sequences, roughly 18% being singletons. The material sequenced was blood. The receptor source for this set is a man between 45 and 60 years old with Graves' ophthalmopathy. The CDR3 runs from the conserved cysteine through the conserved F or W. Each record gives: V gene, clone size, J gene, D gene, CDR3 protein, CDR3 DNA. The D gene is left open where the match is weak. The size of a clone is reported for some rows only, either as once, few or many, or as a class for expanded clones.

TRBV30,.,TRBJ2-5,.,CAWTRNGPQETQYF,TGTGCCTGGACCAGAAACGGGCCCCAAGAGACCCAGTACTTC
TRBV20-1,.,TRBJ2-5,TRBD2,CSAILAGVWETQYF,TGCAGTGCGATACTAGCGGGGGTTTGGGAGACCCAGTACTTC
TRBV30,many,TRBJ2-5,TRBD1,CAWSDNRGQETQYF,TGTGCCTGGAGCGACAACAGGGGTCAAGAGACCCAGTACTTC
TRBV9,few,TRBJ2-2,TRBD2,CASSVASSGTGELFF,TGTGCCAGCAGCGTAGCTTCTAGCGGGACCGGGGAGCTGTTTTTT
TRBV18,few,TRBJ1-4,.,CASSPHEKLFF,TGTGCCAGCTCACCACATGAAAAACTGTTTTTT
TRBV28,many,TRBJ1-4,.,CASKMRGLRTEKLFF,TGTGCCAGCAAGATGCGGGGCCTTAGGACCGAAAAACTGTTTTTT
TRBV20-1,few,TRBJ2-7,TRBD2,CSAYSGGSYEQYF,TGCAGTGCCTATTCGGGGGGCTCCTACGAGCAGTACTTC
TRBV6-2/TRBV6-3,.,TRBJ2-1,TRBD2,CASSEGLAGGEQFF,TGTGCCAGCAGCGAGGGACTAGCGGGAGGTGAGCAGTTCTTC
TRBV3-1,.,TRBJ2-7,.,CASSPDPGAYEQYF,TGTGCCAGCAGCCCCGACCCTGGGGCCTACGAGCAGTACTTC
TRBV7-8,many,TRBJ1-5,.,CASSASGGNQPQHF,TGTGCCAGCAGCGCCTCAGGGGGCAATCAGCCCCAGCATTTT
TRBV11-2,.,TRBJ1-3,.,CASSWMGSGNTIYF,TGTGCCAGCAGCTGGATGGGGTCTGGAAACACCATATATTTT
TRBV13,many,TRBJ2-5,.,CASSVPGFGETQYF,TGTGCCAGCAGCGTCCCGGGGTTCGGGGAGACCCAGTACTTC
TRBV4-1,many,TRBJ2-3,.,CASSQDWFGTDTQYF,TGCGCCAGCAGCCAAGATTGGTTCGGCACAGATACGCAGTATTTT
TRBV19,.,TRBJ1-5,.,CASHAGLLKNSNQPQHF,TGTGCCAGTCACGCGGGACTCCTGAAGAATAGCAATCAGCCCCAGCATTTT
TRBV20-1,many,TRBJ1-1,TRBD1,CSAAGQGGTTEAFF,TGCAGTGCCGCAGGACAGGGTGGGACCACTGAAGCTTTCTTT
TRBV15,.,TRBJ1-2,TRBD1,CATSRGDRGNYGYTF,TGTGCCACCAGCAGAGGGGACAGAGGGAACTATGGCTACACCTTC
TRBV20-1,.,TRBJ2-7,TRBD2,CSARVLAGNSYEQYF,TGCAGTGCTAGAGTACTAGCGGGGAACTCCTACGAGCAGTACTTC
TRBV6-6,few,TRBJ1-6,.,CASSYAGRAFNSPLHF,TGTGCCAGCAGTTACGCTGGCAGGGCCTTTAATTCACCCCTCCACTTT
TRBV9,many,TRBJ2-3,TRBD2,CASSVGASGSTDTQYF,TGTGCCAGCAGCGTAGGGGCTAGCGGGAGCACAGATACGCAGTATTTT
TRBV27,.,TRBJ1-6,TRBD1,CTSSTGTGPYNSPLHF,TGTACCAGCAGTACCGGGACAGGGCCTTATAATTCACCCCTCCACTTT
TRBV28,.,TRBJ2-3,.,CAGSPGGTDTQYF,TGTGCCGGCAGTCCAGGGGGGACAGATACGCAGTATTTT